This TCR beta chain was profiled in a study of cytomegalovirus exposure and HLA in healthy donors (dated by TCRdb to the late 2010s). The study in broad terms: In an earlier analysis of 450 to 750 of the donors, 250 to 350 Gb of sequence data and some 100 million unique TCR beta sequences from roughly 200 million T cells were reported. A later genetic analysis used genome-wide SNP genotypes for about three fifths of the 666 donors, treating that subset as a discovery cohort. Donor age, sex, ethnicity and CMV serostatus were compiled alongside the repertoire data. High-throughput TCR immunosequencing, statistical association of individual TCRs with disease status, and machine learning were combined to predict cytomegalovirus infection status. Every discovery cohort repertoire had been produced on one sequencing platform. The later analysis used no new phenotypic data to find candidate immune exposures, relying instead on TCR beta sequences and their occurrence across donors. The study aimed to test whether cataloging public T cell receptors could reveal signatures of past pathogen exposure. The number of donors typed differed by locus, with roughly 620-630 for A, B, C, DRB1 and DQB1, roughly 520 for DQA1, 600 to 610 for DPA1, and some 450 for DPB1. Class I and class II HLA loci were covered by the typing at four-digit resolution. Among 398 genotyped donors of the cohort, an average of around 240,000 unique TCR beta nucleotide sequences were sequenced per donor, about a sixth of them non-productive. In addition to the first cohort of hundreds of subjects, a separate validation cohort of 120 different subjects was used. The study profiled the T cell repertoires of 500 to 800 subjects by immunosequencing and related them to cytomegalovirus serostatus. Four to six DR-DQ haplotypes were handled as single units for association and clustering, since linkage in the cohort was strong. In a later analysis, previously published TCR beta repertoires from hundreds of donors were re-analyzed and high-resolution HLA genotyping was added so that TCR occurrence patterns could be studied. An early release that covered roughly 600 HLA-typed donors contained around 300 gigabases of sequencing data and tens of millions of unique TCR sequences. An earlier analysis of around 580 of the donors used high-throughput TCR beta sequencing to judge whether each TCR beta V gene segment behaved as functional or pseudogenic. Among the roughly 370 genotyped donors, approximately 77% belonged to the genetic ancestry cluster associated with self-reported Caucasian donors. The study at large found these results: In this cohort, only TCR beta chains were sequenced, and detectable features were limited by the absence of alpha or paired-chain data. A later analysis found that most CMV-associated TCR beta chains appeared HLA-restricted, with HLA associations seemingly driven largely by CMV exposure. A further reported finding was that TCR beta sequences accurately predicted the HLA-A and HLA-B alleles for most subjects in the first cohort. A group of highly shared sequence variants was considered likely to be a technical artifact of the sequencing pipeline. The authors suggested that the approach could potentially be extended to other disease states and immunological phenotypes. In vitro tests confirmed that a few of the cytomegalovirus-associated TCR beta chains recognize cytomegalovirus antigens. Strong co-occurrence of HLA alleles, especially DR and DQ, made assigning TCR associations to individual alleles difficult. The only immune exposure information available for the cohort was CMV serostatus. In a later genetic analysis, fewer N-insertions in productive TCRs were reported among donors in an Asian-associated ancestry cluster than the roughly 640-donor mean. In the study, 150 to 200 TCR beta chains were listed as associated with cytomegalovirus. Because HLA typing was unavailable for some donors at each locus, only the typed subset was used in association tests. In a later analysis, HLA-associated TCR beta chains showed more clonal expansion and lower generation probabilities than non-associated chains that were equally common. Correlated functional status among segregating V segments might be attributable to linkage disequilibrium, but an unknown experimental factor could not be ruled out. The 87-base-pair reads could not distinguish some IMGT-functional V segments, including TRBV6-2 and TRBV6-3, so those segments were excluded. An association between a missense DCLRE1C variant and V-gene and J-gene trimming of TCR beta chains was found in a later genetic analysis and replicated in an independent cohort. A later analysis found that TCR association rates varied across HLA loci, with DRB1 alleles showing the most associated TCRs and HLA-C alleles the fewest. Roughly uniform sequencing depth across donors was assumed in presence/absence analyses, although this assumption may not hold. An earlier analysis of approximately 500 of the donors showed that most TCR beta V segments appeared in productive rearrangements either about 87% or about 30% of the time, which broadly matched IMGT annotations. Over 15 rarely observed V segments, including chromosome 9 orphons, were excluded from the earlier analysis of approximately 500 of the donors because counts were too low. Cytomegalovirus status was reported to be diagnosed by the classifier with high specificity and sensitivity in both the original and validation cohorts. A later analysis reported that several top co-occurrence clusters appeared linked to parvovirus B19, influenza, CMV and Epstein-Barr virus. Most TCR sequences were observed very rarely across donors, whereas some public TCRs were present in many individuals. In a later analysis, some 17,000 TCR beta sequences were associated with specific HLA alleles at a false discovery rate of 0.05.

The cohort was made up of about 670 healthy bone marrow donors. At the time of sampling, all cohort members were nominally healthy, though unrecorded immune exposures were likely present. The donor was CMV seropositive and belonged to the group of 250 to 300 seropositive cohort members. A peripheral blood sample was provided by each donor, and peripheral blood mononuclear cells were used for TCR beta sequencing. The Qiagen DNeasy Blood Extraction Kit was used to extract genomic DNA from the blood cell samples. CDR1 and CDR2, per the germline V gene, are SGHRS and YFSETQ. Relative to germline, V is 1 base shorter and J is 8 bases shorter, with 12 bases between their ends. The CDR3 goes from the cysteine to the phenylalanine over 14 residues. The read is trimmed to its CDR3 DNA, 42 bases read in frame from base 1. Concerning this clone itself: The clone's antigen remains unknown. It has no much larger one-base neighbor in the sample; base qualities were not kept.

The receptor library was made with the immunoSEQ multiplex PCR assay. For the multiplex PCR, a mixture combining 60 forward primers for TCR Vbeta segments and 13 reverse primers for TCR Jbeta segments was used. Amplification of the CDR3 region of rearranged TCR beta genes was performed with a multiplex PCR assay on genomic DNA. The amplified TCR beta libraries were sequenced on the Illumina HiSeq System as 87-base-pair reads. Under the source paper's analysis protocol: A later analysis tallied roughly 76 million unique TCR beta chains across the 666 repertoires, and roughly 11 million of those chains were shared by two or more donors. Raw reads were error-corrected and collapsed into unique sequences with a nearest-neighbor algorithm that merged closely related sequences to remove PCR and sequencing errors. Alignment of CDR3 sequences to IMGT reference sequences was used to assign V, D and J gene segments. For a sequence to be retained, a match of at least six nucleotides to both a V gene segment and a J gene segment was required. A rearrangement counted as productive if the CDR3 had no stop codons and remained in frame with V and J, and every other rearrangement counted as non-productive. Following IMGT convention, CDR3 was defined as the stretch from the second conserved V-encoded cysteine up to the conserved J-encoded phenylalanine. In an earlier analysis of around 640 of the donors, sequences lacking an unambiguous match to a single V gene segment were excluded. In an earlier analysis of 587 of the donors, a V segment was called functional when productive rearrangements were above 56.7%, and segregating when the standard deviation between donors exceeded 5%. A statistical classification framework was built for diagnosing cytomegalovirus status from the catalog of TCR beta chain sequences. V and J gene assignment, in a later analysis, came from comparing TCR nucleotide sequences with IMGT/GENE-DB human TR gene sequences. The TCRdist pipeline was used in a later analysis to assign CDR3 sequences and most-parsimonious VDJ recombination scenarios. In a later analysis, every TCR beta chain was defined by the combination of its CDR3 amino acid sequence and its V-gene family, and reads without a unique V-gene family were dropped. In a later analysis, 500 to 650 highly shared, low-generation-probability nucleotide sequences were removed to address suspected cross-contamination and a sequencing artifact. In a later analysis, a clonal expansion index for each public chain was calculated from normalized within-repertoire ranks of inferred template counts. A later analysis computed generation probabilities with a VDJ recombination model fitted to out-of-frame rearrangements, and checked the results against IGoR. In a later analysis, TCR-TCR, TCR-HLA and TCR-CMV co-occurrence was scored with hypergeometric tests, and a repertoire-size bias correction was applied to TCR pairs. False discovery rates were estimated in a later analysis by permuting HLA or CMV assignments 20 times. In a later analysis, co-occurring TCRs were grouped using DBSCAN, with TCRdist sequence similarity added in when clustering inside HLA-allele-positive subsets. Co-occurrence clustering excluded repertoires with fewer than 30,000 or more than 120,000 public chains, plus five with anomalous nucleotide sharing. TCRdb carries this immuneACCESS record with in-frame sequences only. Its versions omit some clonotypes, under half of them owing to an unresolved V gene in the studies checked, with the rest unexplained. Clonal size and the V and J genes are those of that table, whereas D and trimming came from the DNA. In this sample the table shows about 120,000 clones, about 75% of which occur a single time. Of the sample, about 2.8% is held by the ten largest clones.

The clonotype comes from a middle-aged woman in good health and CMV-seropositive. Sequencing used PBMCs. The sequence joins TRBV5-1 to TRBJ1-4; tentative D gene TRBD1, with 6 bases matching. At the DNA level, the sequence is TGCGCCAGCAGCTTGTTGACAGGTGAGGAAAAACTGTTTTTT. Translated, it reads CASSLLTGEEKLFF.